This T cell receptor (beta chain) was identified in a study of T cells in Graves' hyperthyroidism and ophthalmopathy. Germline lookup yields CDR1 MDHEN and CDR2 SYDVKM. Trimming took off 5 bases at V and 0 bases at J, with 23 bases between the two ends. This CDR3 is 19 amino acids long. From RNA transcripts, TCR beta CDR3 regions were amplified. First-round RT-PCR targeting the TCR CDR3 was performed with the HTBI primer set. TCRdb used MiXCR to reprocess the multiplex PCR reads, holding one entry per CDR3 protein. The data hold 300,000 to 450,000 distinct CDR3 sequences, with approximately 15% observed a single time. This clonotype occurred a few times. Its antigen remains unknown. General study results and limits: Researchers found most expanded thyroid clonotypes above 0.001 in blood as well. The model foresaw ophthalmopathy a median around 6 months prior to onset.

The origin of this receptor is a woman under 30 with Graves' hyperthyroidism that later progressed to Graves' ophthalmopathy. The chain combines TRBV28 with TRBJ2-4; D remains unclear. What was sequenced was blood. The CDR3 reads CASSLPIMGSVLAKNIQYF. As DNA, the CDR3 is TGTGCCAGCAGTCTCCCTATAATGGGAAGCGTTCTAGCCAAAAACATTCAGTACTTC. Filled out from reference TRBV28 and TRBJ2-4, the complete variable domain reads DVKVTQSSRYLVKRTGEKVFLECVQDMDHENMFWYRQDPGLGLRLIYFSYDVKMKEKGDIPEGYSVSREKKERFSLILESASTNQTSMYLCASSLPIMGSVLAKNIQYFGAGTRLSVL.